The 26 T cell receptor beta chains below all came from one sample that was sequenced in a study of early T cells in non-severe SARS-CoV-2 infection. One entry per CDR3 protein, called by TCRdb with MiXCR from the 5' RACE reads. The sample consists of about 60,000 distinct CDR3 sequences, about 8.9% of them appearing once. Sample: whole blood. The receptor set was obtained from an adult who was a healthcare worker with PCR-confirmed SARS-CoV-2 infection or an uninfected control (not recorded which).

This clonotype was recorded a few times. The J gene is TRBJ2-7, the V gene TRBV10-2; either TRBD1 or TRBD2 may fit D (6 bases each). The CDR3 runs 12 residues. Trimming shortened V by 4 bases and J by 6 bases, and 10 bases separated the two germline ends. Germline assignment: CDR1 WSHSY and CDR2 SAAADI. The DNA of the CDR3 is TGCGCCAGCAGTGCGAAGGGGGGCGAGCAGTACTTC. Its protein product is CASSAKGGEQYF.

The J gene is TRBJ2-3, the V gene TRBV15; D unresolved. The ends were cut back, 0 bases at V and 0 bases at J, with 10 bases in the middle. The germline V gene encodes CDR1 LNHNV and CDR2 YYDKDF (reference sequence). The CDR3 spans 16 residues. The CDR3 coding sequence is TGTGCCACCAGCAGAGATCTGGCTTCTAGCACAGATACGCAGTATTTT. Its protein product is CATSRDLASSTDTQYF.

This clonotype was seen a handful of times. The chain carries TRBV20-1 and TRBJ1-3; no definite D call. The V gene's germline CDR1 is DFQATT and CDR2 SNEGSKA (reference sequence). The V end was cut by 1 base, the J end by 4 bases, with 5 bases between. CDR3 size: 12 residues. The DNA of the CDR3 is TGCAGTGCTAGAGTACCCGGAAACACCATATATTTT. It translates to CSARVPGNTIYF.

This clonotype showed up many times. The chain employs TRBV6-1 and TRBJ2-1; 11 nucleotides align to TRBD2. V lost 8 bases, J lost 4 bases, and 7 bases stayed unmatched. Germline-derived CDR1 and CDR2 are MNHNS and SASEGT. The CDR3 spans 15 residues. CDR3 in DNA: TGTGCCAGCGAAATAGCGGGAGGGCCTTACAATGAGCAGTTCTTC. This translates into CASEIAGGPYNEQFF.

This chain connects TRBV20-1 to TRBJ2-7, with D perhaps TRBD1 (6 bases). The ends were cut back, 7 bases at V and 0 bases at J, with 7 bases in the middle. This CDR3 is 11 amino acids long. Germline CDR1 and CDR2: DFQATT and SNEGSKA (reference sequence). The chain's CDR3 is CSGQASYEQYF. CDR3 coding DNA: TGCAGTGGACAGGCCTCCTACGAGCAGTACTTC.

This clonotype was recorded many times. The chain's CDR3 is CAISGTSRGQETQYF. The CDR3 nucleotides are TGTGCCATCAGTGGGACTAGCAGAGGCCAAGAGACCCAGTACTTC. J is TRBJ2-5 and V is TRBV10-3; 8 nucleotides line up with TRBD2. Germline assignment: CDR1 ENHRY and CDR2 SYGVKD. This CDR3 comprises 15 residues. V was clipped by 4 bases and J by 1 base; unmatched bases: 5.

The chain recombines TRBV12-3 or TRBV12-4 with TRBJ2-1; D ambiguous. Trimming removed 1 base from V and 9 bases from J, with 4 bases in between. The CDR3 contains 11 residues. DNA of the CDR3: TGTGCCAGCAGTTTAGGTCTTGAGCAGTTCTTC. Translation gives CASSLGLEQFF.

This clonotype was counted at least ten times. The chain couples TRBV10-3 to TRBJ2-5; D gene ambiguous. The CDR3 is made up of 13 amino acids. V lost 6 bases and J 1 base, leaving 9 bases between the germline ends. The germline V gene has CDR1 ENHRY and CDR2 SYGVKD. CDR3 bases: TGTGCCATCAGGGAAGGCCTCCAAGAGACCCAGTACTTC. It codes for CAIREGLQETQYF.

This clonotype has at least ten counts. The rearrangement uses TRBV3-1 and TRBJ2-1, with D perhaps assigned TRBD1 or TRBD2 (5 bases each). V gave up 0 bases and J gave up 0 bases, with 12 bases separating them. In germline, CDR1 is LGHDT, CDR2 YNNKEL (reference sequence). This CDR3 contains 17 residues. The CDR3 bases are TGTGCCAGCAGCCAAGATAAGGGGACCAACTCCTACAATGAGCAGTTCTTC. Its translation is CASSQDKGTNSYNEQFF.

V and J are TRBV7-2 and TRBJ2-7, with 10 nucleotides matching TRBD2. Germline CDR1 is SGHTA and CDR2 is FQGNSA. V lost 4 bases, J lost 1 base, and 4 bases stayed unmatched. The CDR3 is made up of 15 amino acids. Here the CDR3 DNA reads TGTGCCAGCAGCTCTAGCGGGGGCCCGTCCTACGAGCAGTACTTC. This translates into CASSSSGGPSYEQYF.

A few counts support this clonotype. V usage is TRBV2 and J usage is TRBJ2-5; D is ambiguous. This CDR3 has 12 amino acids. Germline loops: CDR1 SNHLY, CDR2 FYNNEI. The V end lost 1 base, the J end lost 5 bases, and 5 bases lay between the germline ends. The CDR3 DNA sequence: TGTGCCAGCAGTGAAGTTGGTGAGACCCAGTACTTC. The encoded protein is CASSEVGETQYF.

This clonotype was recorded a few times. V usage is TRBV6-5 and J usage is TRBJ2-2; the D is unclear. Germline lookup yields CDR1 MNHEY and CDR2 SVGAGI. The CDR3 covers 17 residues. V was trimmed by 4 bases and J by 3 bases, leaving 18 bases between them. CDR3: CASSSIPTETYTGELFF. CDR3 DNA: TGTGCCAGCAGTTCCATACCCACTGAGACCTACACCGGGGAGCTGTTTTTT.

This clonotype was counted many times. The V and J genes are TRBV28 and TRBJ1-6; no clear D. The V and J ends lost 1 base and 14 bases respectively, with 9 bases between them. CDR3 size: 12 residues. Germline V gene lookup returns CDR1 MDHEN and CDR2 SYDVKM. The CDR3 DNA reads TGTGCCAGCAGTTTATCGGCGCTTTCCCTCCACTTT. Translating gives CASSLSALSLHF.

This clonotype was observed many times. The CDR3 protein is CASSDRMSEQFF. Here the CDR3 DNA reads TGTGCCAGCAGCGATCGGATGAGTGAGCAGTTCTTC. This chain uses TRBV7-3 with TRBJ2-1; D remains ambiguous. The CDR3 is 12 residues long. The V end was cut by 5 bases, the J end by 9 bases, with 11 bases between. Germline assignment: CDR1 SGHTA and CDR2 FQGTGA.

A few counts support this clonotype. This chain connects TRBV3-1 to TRBJ1-5, with TRBD1 as a possible D gene (6 bases). The CDR3 runs to 14 residues. V was shortened by 1 base and J by 4 bases, with 8 bases between the two germline ends. Per germline, CDR1 LGHDT and CDR2 YNNKEL (reference sequence). The CDR3 spells CASSQAGQNQPQHF. In DNA form, the CDR3 reads TGTGCCAGCAGCCAAGCTGGACAGAATCAGCCCCAGCATTTT.

In its sample, this clonotype was seen a few times. The chain is built from TRBV29-1 and TRBJ1-1, with a weak D call TRBD1 (5 bases). Germline CDR1 is SQVTM and CDR2 is ANQGSEA. The CDR3 covers 10 residues. CDR3 sequence: CVGVNTEAFF. CDR3 coding DNA: TGCGTGGGGGTGAACACTGAAGCTTTCTTT. The full variable domain, in which reference TRBV29-1 and TRBJ1-1 provide the parts outside the CDR3, is SAVISQKPSRDICQRGTSLTIQCQVDSQVTMMFWYRQQPGQSLTLIATANQGSEATYESGFVIDKFPISRPNLTFSTLTVSNMSPEDSSIYLCVGVNTEAFFGQGTRLTVV.

In its sample, this clonotype was seen many times. The chain combines TRBV6-2 or TRBV6-3 with TRBJ2-7, with TRBD1 identical over 10 bases. Germline assignment: CDR1 MNHEY and CDR2 SVGEGT. The CDR3 runs 13 residues. V lost 2 bases, J lost 6 bases, and 1 base stayed unmatched. CDR3 residues: CASSYGTGAEQYF. CDR3 DNA sequence: TGTGCCAGCAGTTACGGGACAGGGGCCGAGCAGTACTTC.

The chain is built from TRBV9 and TRBJ2-3; D ambiguous. Germline CDR1 is SGDLS and CDR2 is YYNGEE. There are 14 residues in the CDR3. V lost 0 bases and J lost 2, with 7 bases in between. This CDR3 is CASSVGRNTDTQYF. In DNA, the CDR3 is TGTGCCAGCAGCGTAGGTAGAAACACAGATACGCAGTATTTT.

In its sample, this clonotype was seen many times. The rearrangement links TRBV28 to TRBJ1-5; D ambiguous. This CDR3 comprises 13 residues. Trimming stripped 10 bases from V and 2 bases from J, with 12 bases between. Germline-derived CDR1 and CDR2 are MDHEN and SYDVKM. The CDR3 bases are TGTGCCAACAAAGGCTCTGGCAATCAGCCCCAGCATTTT. It translates to CANKGSGNQPQHF. Together with reference TRBV28 and TRBJ1-5, the CDR3 gives the full variable domain: DVKVTQSSRYLVKRTGEKVFLECVQDMDHENMFWYRQDPGLGLRLIYFSYDVKMKEKGDIPEGYSVSREKKERFSLILESASTNQTSMYLCANKGSGNQPQHFGDGTRLSIL.

This clonotype was counted at least ten times. The chain uses TRBV6-5 and TRBJ2-7; D might be TRBD1 or TRBD2, each matching 5 bases. This CDR3 comprises 15 residues. Trimming left V 6 bases short and J 2 bases short, with 17 bases between. Germline CDR1 is MNHEY and CDR2 is SVGAGI. CDR3 residues: CASRPGLGVAYEQYF. The CDR3 DNA sequence: TGTGCCAGCAGGCCGGGCTTGGGGGTCGCCTACGAGCAGTACTTC.

The chain carries TRBV5-6 and TRBJ1-1, with D unresolved. The CDR3 is made up of 12 amino acids. Trimming took off 2 bases at V and 3 bases at J, with 5 bases between the two ends. From germline, CDR1 is SGHDT and CDR2 YYEEEE. This CDR3 reads CASSFFHTEAFF. DNA of the CDR3: TGTGCCAGCAGCTTTTTTCACACTGAAGCTTTCTTT.

V gene TRBV25-1 combines with J gene TRBJ2-3, with 12 bases matching TRBD2. CDR3 length: 16 amino acids. Germline V gene lookup returns CDR1 MGHDK and CDR2 SYGVNS. V was clipped by 4 bases and J by 2 bases; unmatched bases: 4. The CDR3 DNA reads as TGTGCCAGCAGTGTGGCTAGCGGGAGGGTCACAGATACGCAGTATTTT. It yields the protein CASSVASGRVTDTQYF.

The sample holds many counts of this clonotype. This chain joins TRBV11-2 and TRBJ2-1; 10 nucleotides line up with TRBD2. Losses at the gene ends were 5 bases for V and 8 bases for J; bases not matched to a gene: 9. The CDR3 spans 15 residues. The V gene's germline CDR1 is SGHAT and CDR2 FQNNGV. CDR3 sequence (DNA): TGTGCCAGCAGCACCCGACTAGCGGGTGGGTATGAGCAGTTCTTC. Translation: CASSTRLAGGYEQFF.

This clonotype was picked up many times. The chain recombines TRBV7-2 with TRBJ2-7; 9 nucleotides agree with TRBD2. This CDR3 has 16 amino acids. V trimming: 4 bases; J trimming: 3 bases; junction bases outside the gene matches: 10. Germline V CDR1 and CDR2: SGHTA, FQGNSA. In DNA, the CDR3 is TGTGCCAGCAGCTCCAACCCCGGGACTAGCAGCTACGAGCAGTACTTC. The encoded protein is CASSSNPGTSSYEQYF.

This clonotype has a handful of counts. This chain links TRBV10-3 with TRBJ2-3, with 16 bases lining up with TRBD2. CDR1 and CDR2 from the germline V gene are ENHRY and SYGVKD. V dropped 6 bases and J dropped 5; count of bases not matched to a gene: 5. The CDR3 totals 16 residues. The CDR3 bases are TGTGCCATCAGGGGACTAGCGGGAGGGCCGGAAGATACGCAGTATTTT. Its protein is CAIRGLAGGPEDTQYF.

This clonotype was observed a handful of times. The rearrangement joins TRBV6-2 or TRBV6-3 to TRBJ2-7, with TRBD1 identical over 8 bases. The V gene's germline CDR1 is MNHEY and CDR2 SVGEGT. The CDR3 extends over 14 amino acids. The trim removed 10 bases at V and 7 bases at J, leaving 15 bases unmatched. The CDR3 coding sequence is TGTGCCACCACAAGACAGGGGTCGTCGGAAGAGCAGTACTTC. Translation gives CATTRQGSSEEQYF.